The sequence of this T cell receptor (beta chain) was determined in a study of blood T cell repertoires in COVID-19 (dated by TCRdb to 2020 to 2021). Looking at the study overall: Samples covering the acute and convalescent phases of COVID-19 were provided by collaborators in the United States, Italy and Spain. The repertoires were released in a freely available public database meant as a resource for research on the immune response to SARS-CoV-2. The prospective study material was composed of cDNA or gDNA derived from T cells, B-cell-depleted T cells, or PBMCs. HLA class I and class II types, where available, came from metadata supplied by the sample provider rather than from assay-based typing. Deeply sampled blood TCRbeta repertoires from subjects exposed to, actively infected with, or recovered from COVID-19 were included in the dataset. Nearly every sample came with metadata listing a de-identified subject ID, COVID-19 status, age in years and sex. The samples were drawn from the first 160 participants of the ongoing ImmuneRACE study and from 1,254 subjects provided by 6 global collaborators.

The germline V gene (reference sequence) supplies CDR1 SGHNT and CDR2 YYREEE. The CDR3 holds 16 amino acids from the cysteine to the phenylalanine. The retained sequence is limited to the CDR3, 48 bases, with the frame set at the first base. The V end loses 0 bases and the J end loses 2 bases, and a stretch of 13 bases separates them. As concerns this clone: This receptor's antigen is unknown. No qualities accompany the bases; no much larger clone lies one base away.

Whole blood was collected in K2EDTA tubes by collaborating institutions according to the institutions' own protocols. For TCRbeta analysis, collaborators shipped samples in one of three forms: frozen whole blood, isolated PBMCs, or DNA extracted from either of those sample types. Findings and caveats that apply to the study as a whole: The amount of clinical and demographic metadata varied by source and participant and was provided uncurated.

The immunoSEQ Assay, a bias-controlled multiplex PCR, was used to amplify TCRbeta CDR3 regions from genomic DNA. On the authors' methods: Within the assay, amplification of reference gene primers was used to estimate how many nucleated cells each sample contained. To quantify the absolute abundance of each unique TCRbeta CDR3 rearrangement, sequence reads were collapsed and filtered. For each sample, productive Simpson clonality was calculated as the square root of Simpson's diversity index across productive rearrangements. The clones in this table, taken by TCRdb from immuneACCESS, are in-frame only. Not every clone is retained; where verified, under half of the shortfall comes from an unresolved V gene, and the cause of the rest is unknown. V and J calls and clone size are copied from that table; D and trimming were computed from the DNA. This sample holds approximately 100,000 clones; roughly 92% were observed only once. The ten largest clonotypes hold under 7.5% of the sample.

Source material: peripheral blood. The sequence was collected from a man aged 65 to 79 with acute or convalescent COVID-19. The V and J genes are TRBV5-4 and TRBJ2-3, with TRBD2 as a weak D call on 5 bases. The CDR3 amino acid sequence is: CASSLAAQRSTDTQYF. The DNA is as follows: TGTGCCAGCAGCTTGGCCGCCCAGCGGTCCACAGATACGCAGTATTTT.